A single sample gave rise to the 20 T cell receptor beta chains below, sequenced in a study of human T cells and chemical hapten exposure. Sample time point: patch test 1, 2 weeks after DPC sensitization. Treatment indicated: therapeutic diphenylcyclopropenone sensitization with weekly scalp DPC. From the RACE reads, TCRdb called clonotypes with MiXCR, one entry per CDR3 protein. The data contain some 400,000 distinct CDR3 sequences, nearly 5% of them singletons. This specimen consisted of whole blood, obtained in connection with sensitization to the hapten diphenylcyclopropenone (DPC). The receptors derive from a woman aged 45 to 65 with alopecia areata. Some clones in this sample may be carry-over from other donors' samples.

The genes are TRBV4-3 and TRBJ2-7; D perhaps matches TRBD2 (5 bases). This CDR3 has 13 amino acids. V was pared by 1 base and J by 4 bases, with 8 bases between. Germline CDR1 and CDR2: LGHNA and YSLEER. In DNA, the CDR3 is TGCGCCAGCAGCCAAGGCTCGGGGTACGAGCAGTACTTC. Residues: CASSQGSGYEQYF.

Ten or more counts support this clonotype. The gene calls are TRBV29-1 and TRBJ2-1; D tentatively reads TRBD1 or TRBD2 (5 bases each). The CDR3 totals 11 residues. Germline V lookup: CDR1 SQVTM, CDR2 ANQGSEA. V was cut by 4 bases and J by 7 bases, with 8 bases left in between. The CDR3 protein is CSVVWGNEQFF. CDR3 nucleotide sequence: TGCAGCGTTGTATGGGGGAATGAGCAGTTCTTC.

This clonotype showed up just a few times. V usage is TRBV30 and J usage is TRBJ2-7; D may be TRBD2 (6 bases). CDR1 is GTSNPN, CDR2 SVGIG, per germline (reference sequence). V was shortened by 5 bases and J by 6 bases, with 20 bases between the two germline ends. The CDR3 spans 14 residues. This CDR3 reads CAWLWGDGPSEQYF. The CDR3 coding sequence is TGTGCCTGGCTTTGGGGGGACGGACCCTCCGAGCAGTACTTC.

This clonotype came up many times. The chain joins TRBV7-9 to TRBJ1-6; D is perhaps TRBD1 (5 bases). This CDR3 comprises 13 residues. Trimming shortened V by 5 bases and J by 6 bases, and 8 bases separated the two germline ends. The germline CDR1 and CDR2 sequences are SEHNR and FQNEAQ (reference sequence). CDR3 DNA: TGTGCCAGCAGCGGAGACAGTAATTCACCCCTCCACTTT. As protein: CASSGDSNSPLHF.

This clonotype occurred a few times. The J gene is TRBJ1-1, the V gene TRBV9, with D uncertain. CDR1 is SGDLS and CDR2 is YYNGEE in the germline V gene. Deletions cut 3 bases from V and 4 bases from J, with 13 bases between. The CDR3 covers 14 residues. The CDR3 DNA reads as TGTGCCAGCAGCGAGGGCCCTCTTCCCACTGAAGCTTTCTTT. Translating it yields CASSEGPLPTEAFF. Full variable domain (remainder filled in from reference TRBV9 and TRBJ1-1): DSGVTQTPKHLITATGQRVTLRCSPRSGDLSVYWYQQSLDQGLQFLIQYYNGEERAKGNILERFSAQQFPDLHSELNLSSLELGDSALYFCASSEGPLPTEAFFGQGTRLTVV.

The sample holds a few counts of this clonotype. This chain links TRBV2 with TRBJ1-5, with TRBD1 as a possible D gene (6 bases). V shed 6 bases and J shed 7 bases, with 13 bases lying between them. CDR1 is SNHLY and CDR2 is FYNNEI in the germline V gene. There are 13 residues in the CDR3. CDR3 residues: CASREGVGQPQHF. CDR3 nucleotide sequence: TGTGCCAGCAGGGAGGGGGTTGGACAGCCCCAGCATTTT. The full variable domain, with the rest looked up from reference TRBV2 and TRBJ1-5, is EPEVTQTPSHQVTQMGQEVILRCVPISNHLYFYWYRQILGQKVEFLVSFYNNEISEKSEIFDDQFSVERPDGSNFTLKIRSTKLEDSAMYFCASREGVGQPQHFGDGTRLSIL.

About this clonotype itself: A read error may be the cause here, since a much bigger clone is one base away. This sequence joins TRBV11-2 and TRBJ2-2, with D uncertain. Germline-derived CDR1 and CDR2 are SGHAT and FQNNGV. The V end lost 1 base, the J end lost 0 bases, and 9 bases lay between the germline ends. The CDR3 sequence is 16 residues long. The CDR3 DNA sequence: TGTGCCAGCAGCTTAGCGATAGGCACGAACACCGGGGAGCTGTTTTTT. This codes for CASSLAIGTNTGELFF.

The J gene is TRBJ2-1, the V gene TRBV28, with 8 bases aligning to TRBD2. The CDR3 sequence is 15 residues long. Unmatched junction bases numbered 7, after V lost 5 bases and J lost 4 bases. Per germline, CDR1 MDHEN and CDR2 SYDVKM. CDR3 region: CASSQTASGYNEQFF. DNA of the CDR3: TGTGCCAGCAGTCAAACGGCTAGCGGGTACAATGAGCAGTTCTTC.

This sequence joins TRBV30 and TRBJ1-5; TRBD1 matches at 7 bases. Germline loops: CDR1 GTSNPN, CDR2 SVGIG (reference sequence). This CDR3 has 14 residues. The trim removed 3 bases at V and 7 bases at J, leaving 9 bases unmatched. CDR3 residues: CAWRSPLDRQPQHF. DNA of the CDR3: TGTGCCTGGAGATCCCCCCTGGACAGGCAGCCCCAGCATTTT.

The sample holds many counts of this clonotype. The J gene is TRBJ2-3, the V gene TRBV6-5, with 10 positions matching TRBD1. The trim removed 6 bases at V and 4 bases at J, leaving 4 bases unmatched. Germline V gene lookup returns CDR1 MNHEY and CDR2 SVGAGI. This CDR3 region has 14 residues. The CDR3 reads CASSSGTGADTQYF. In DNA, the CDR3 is TGTGCCAGCAGCTCCGGGACAGGGGCAGATACGCAGTATTTT.

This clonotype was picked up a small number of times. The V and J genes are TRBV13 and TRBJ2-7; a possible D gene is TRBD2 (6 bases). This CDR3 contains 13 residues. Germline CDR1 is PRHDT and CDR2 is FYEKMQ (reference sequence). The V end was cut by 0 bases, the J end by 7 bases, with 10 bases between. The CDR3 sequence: CASSLGGGEEQYF. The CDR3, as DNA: TGTGCCAGCAGCTTAGGCGGCGGGGAGGAGCAGTACTTC.

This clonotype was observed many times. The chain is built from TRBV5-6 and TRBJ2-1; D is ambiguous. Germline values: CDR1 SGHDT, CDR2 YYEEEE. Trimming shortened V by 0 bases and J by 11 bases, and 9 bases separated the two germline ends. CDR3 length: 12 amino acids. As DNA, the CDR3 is TGTGCCAGCAGCTTGGGTGTGAGTCAGCAGTTCTTC. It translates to CASSLGVSQQFF.

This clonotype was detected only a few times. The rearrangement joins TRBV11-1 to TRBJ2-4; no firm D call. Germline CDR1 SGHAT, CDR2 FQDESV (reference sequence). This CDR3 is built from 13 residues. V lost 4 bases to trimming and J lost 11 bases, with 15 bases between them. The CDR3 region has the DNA TGTGCCAGCAGCTCATTTAGAGTTTTCGTTCAGTACTTC. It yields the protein CASSSFRVFVQYF.

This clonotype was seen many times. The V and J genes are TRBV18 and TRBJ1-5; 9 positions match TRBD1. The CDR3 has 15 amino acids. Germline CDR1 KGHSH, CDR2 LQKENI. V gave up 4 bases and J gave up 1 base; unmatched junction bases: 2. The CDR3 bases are TGTGCCAGCTCACGTGGACAGGGGAGCAATCAGCCCCAGCATTTT. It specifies CASSRGQGSNQPQHF.

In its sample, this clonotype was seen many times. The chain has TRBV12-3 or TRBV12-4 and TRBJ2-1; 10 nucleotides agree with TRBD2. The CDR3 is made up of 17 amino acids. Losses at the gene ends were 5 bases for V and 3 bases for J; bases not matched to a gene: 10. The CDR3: CASSLSVLAGRYNEQFF. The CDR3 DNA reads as TGTGCCAGCAGTCTAAGCGTACTAGCGGGACGCTACAATGAGCAGTTCTTC.

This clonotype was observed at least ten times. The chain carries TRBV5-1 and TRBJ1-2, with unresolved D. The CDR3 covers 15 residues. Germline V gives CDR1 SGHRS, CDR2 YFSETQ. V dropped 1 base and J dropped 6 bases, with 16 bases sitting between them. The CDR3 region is CASSLFGSAEDGYTF. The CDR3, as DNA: TGCGCCAGCAGCTTGTTCGGGTCGGCAGAGGATGGCTACACCTTC.

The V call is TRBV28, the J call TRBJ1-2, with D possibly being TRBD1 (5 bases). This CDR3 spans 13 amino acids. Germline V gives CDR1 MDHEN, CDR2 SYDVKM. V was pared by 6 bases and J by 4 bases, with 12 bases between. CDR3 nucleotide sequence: TGTGCCAGCAGCCCAAGGGACTTCTATGGCTACACCTTC. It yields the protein CASSPRDFYGYTF.

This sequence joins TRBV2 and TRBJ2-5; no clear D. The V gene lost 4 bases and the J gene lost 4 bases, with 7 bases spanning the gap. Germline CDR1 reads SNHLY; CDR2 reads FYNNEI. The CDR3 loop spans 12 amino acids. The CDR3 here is CASSGLRETQYF. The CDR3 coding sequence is TGTGCCAGCAGTGGCTTACGAGAGACCCAGTACTTC.

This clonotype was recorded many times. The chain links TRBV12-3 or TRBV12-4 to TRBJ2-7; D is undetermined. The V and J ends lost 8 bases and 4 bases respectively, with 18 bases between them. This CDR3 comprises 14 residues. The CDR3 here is CASFSPPVEYEQYF. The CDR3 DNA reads TGTGCCAGCTTCTCCCCCCCGGTAGAATACGAGCAGTACTTC.

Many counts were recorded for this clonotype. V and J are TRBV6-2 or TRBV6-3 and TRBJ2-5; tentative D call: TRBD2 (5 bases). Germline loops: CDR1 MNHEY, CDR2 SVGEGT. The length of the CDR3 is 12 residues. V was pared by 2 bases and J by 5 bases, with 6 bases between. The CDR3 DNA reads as TGTGCCAGCAGTTACCCGGGGGAGACCCAGTACTTC. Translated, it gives CASSYPGETQYF.